This T cell receptor (beta chain) was recovered during a study of molecular identifiers for immune sequencing clone quantification. Study conclusions and caveats: Spiked-in Jurkat TCR RNA corresponding to one cell was reported as detectable against approximately 900,000 naive cells. In naive cells, under 1% of molecules belonged to clones above 20 RNA copies, against over 98% in effector cells.

Naive CD8 libraries used about 20,000 to 1,000,000 sorted cells and 10%, 30% or 50% RNA. TCRdb reanalysed the PCR reads using MiXCR and keeps one entry per CDR3 protein. The sample has some 66,000 distinct CDR3 sequences; under 20% are singletons. This clonotype was detected a few times. Its antigen is still unknown. The CDR3 runs 15 residues. The germline CDR1 and CDR2 sequences are SGHNT and YENEEA. Trimming removed 1 base at V and 6 bases at J, with 13 bases between. The sequenced material came from naive CD8+ T cells from blood, with Jurkat cell RNA spiked in. The subset: FACS-sorted CD8+CD4-CCR7+CD45RA+ naive T cells. The receptor was derived from a human donor in good health. Some libraries in this study had Jurkat cell RNA spiked in. The gene calls are TRBV11-3 and TRBJ2-1; the D gene is possibly TRBD2 (5 bases). The CDR3 DNA is TGTGCCAGCAGCTTAGGAGGGAGAAGTTCCAATGAGCAGTTCTTC. Amino acids: CASSLGGRSSNEQFF.